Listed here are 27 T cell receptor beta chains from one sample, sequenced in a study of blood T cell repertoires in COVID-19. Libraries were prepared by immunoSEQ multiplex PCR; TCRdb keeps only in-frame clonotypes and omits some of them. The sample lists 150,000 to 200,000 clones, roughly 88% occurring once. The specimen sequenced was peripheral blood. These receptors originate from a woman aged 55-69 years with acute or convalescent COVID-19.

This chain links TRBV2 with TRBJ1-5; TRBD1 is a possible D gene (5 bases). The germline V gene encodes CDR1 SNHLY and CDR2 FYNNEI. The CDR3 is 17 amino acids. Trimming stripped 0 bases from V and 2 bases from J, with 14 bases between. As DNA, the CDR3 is TGTGCCAGCAGTGAAGCGCTTCGGGGGAGTCGCAATCAGCCCCAGCATTTT. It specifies CASSEALRGSRNQPQHF.

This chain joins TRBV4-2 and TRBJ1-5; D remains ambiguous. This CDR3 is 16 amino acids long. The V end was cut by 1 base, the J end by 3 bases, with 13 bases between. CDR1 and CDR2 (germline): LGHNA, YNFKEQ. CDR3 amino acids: CASSQVQGSANQPQHF. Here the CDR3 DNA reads TGTGCCAGCAGCCAAGTGCAAGGGAGTGCCAATCAGCCCCAGCATTTT.

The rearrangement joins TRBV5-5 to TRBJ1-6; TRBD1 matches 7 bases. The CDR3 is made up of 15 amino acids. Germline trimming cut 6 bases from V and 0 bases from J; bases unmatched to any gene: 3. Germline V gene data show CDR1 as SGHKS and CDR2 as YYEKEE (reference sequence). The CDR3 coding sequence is TGTGCCAGCATCAGACAGGGCTCCTATAATTCACCCCTCCACTTT. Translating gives CASIRQGSYNSPLHF.

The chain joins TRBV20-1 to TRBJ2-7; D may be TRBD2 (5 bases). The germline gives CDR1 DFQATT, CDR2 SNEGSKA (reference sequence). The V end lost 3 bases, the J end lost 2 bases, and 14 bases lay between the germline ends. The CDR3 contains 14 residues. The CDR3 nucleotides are TGCAGTGCTAGTGAAGCCGGGATCACCTACGAGCAGTACTTC. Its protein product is CSASEAGITYEQYF.

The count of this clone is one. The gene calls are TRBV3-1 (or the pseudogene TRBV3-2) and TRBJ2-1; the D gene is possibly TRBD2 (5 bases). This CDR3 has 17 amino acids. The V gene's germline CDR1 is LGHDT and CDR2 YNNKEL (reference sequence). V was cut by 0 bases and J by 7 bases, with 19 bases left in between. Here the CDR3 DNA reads TGTGCCAGCAGCCAAGATCTAGCTAGTCGGCTAAGTAATGAGCAGTTCTTC. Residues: CASSQDLASRLSNEQFF.

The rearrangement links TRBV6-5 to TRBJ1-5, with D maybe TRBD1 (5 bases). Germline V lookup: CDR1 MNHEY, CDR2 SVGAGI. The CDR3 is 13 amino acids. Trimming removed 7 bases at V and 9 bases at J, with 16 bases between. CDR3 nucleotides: TGTGCCAGCACTGGGCAGGGAATCGGGCCCCAGCATTTT. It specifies CASTGQGIGPQHF.

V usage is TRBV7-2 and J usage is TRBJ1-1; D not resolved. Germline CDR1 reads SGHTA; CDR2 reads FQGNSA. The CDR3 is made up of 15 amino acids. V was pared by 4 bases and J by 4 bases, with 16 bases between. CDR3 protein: CASSYPGALGTEAFF. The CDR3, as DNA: TGTGCCAGCAGCTACCCGGGAGCTTTGGGCACTGAAGCTTTCTTT.

CDR3 bases: TGTGCCAGCTCACCGGCAACAGGGGGAAGAGACACTGAAGCTTTCTTT. Its protein is CASSPATGGRDTEAFF. The chain uses TRBV18 and TRBJ1-1; TRBD1 agrees at 8 bases. The CDR3 has 16 residues. Germline CDR1 and CDR2: KGHSH and LQKENI. The V segment lost 3 bases and the J segment 3 bases; nucleotides outside the gene matches: 9.

CDR3 loop: CASSLVGTEDGYTF. CDR3 nucleotide sequence: TGTGCCAGCAGCTTGGTGGGGACAGAGGATGGCTACACCTTC. The chain carries TRBV5-6 and TRBJ1-2; 7 bases are shared with TRBD1. CDR1 is SGHDT, CDR2 YYEEEE, per germline. This CDR3 comprises 14 residues. The V gene end was trimmed by 0 bases and the J gene end by 6 bases; junction bases not matched to a gene: 5.

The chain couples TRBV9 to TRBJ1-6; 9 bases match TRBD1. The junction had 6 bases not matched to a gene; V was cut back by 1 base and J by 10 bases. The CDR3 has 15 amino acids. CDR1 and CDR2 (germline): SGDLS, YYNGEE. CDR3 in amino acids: CASSVSGQGSSPLHF. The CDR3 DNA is TGTGCCAGCAGCGTATCGGGACAGGGCAGCTCACCCCTCCACTTT.

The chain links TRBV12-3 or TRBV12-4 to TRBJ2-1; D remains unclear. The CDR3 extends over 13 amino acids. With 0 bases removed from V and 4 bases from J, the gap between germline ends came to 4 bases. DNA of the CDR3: TGTGCCAGCAGTTTAGCGCGGTACAATGAGCAGTTCTTC. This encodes CASSLARYNEQFF.

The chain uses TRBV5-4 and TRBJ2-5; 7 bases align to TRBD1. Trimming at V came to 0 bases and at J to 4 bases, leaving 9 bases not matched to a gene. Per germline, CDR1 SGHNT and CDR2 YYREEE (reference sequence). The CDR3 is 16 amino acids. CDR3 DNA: TGTGCCAGCAGCTTGGAGTTTGGGACAGAGGCAGAGACCCAGTACTTC. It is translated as CASSLEFGTEAETQYF. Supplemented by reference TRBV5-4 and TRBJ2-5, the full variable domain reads ETGVTQSPTHLIKTRGQQVTLRCSSQSGHNTVSWYQQALGQGPQFIFQYYREEENGRGNFPPRFSGLQFPNYSSELNVNALELDDSALYLCASSLEFGTEAETQYFGPGTRLLVL.

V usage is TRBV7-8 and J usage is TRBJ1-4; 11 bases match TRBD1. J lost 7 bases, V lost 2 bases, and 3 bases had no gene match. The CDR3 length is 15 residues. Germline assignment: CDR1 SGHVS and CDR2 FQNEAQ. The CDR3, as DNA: TGTGCCAGCAGCTTAACGGGACAGGGGGTTGAAAAACTGTTTTTT. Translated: CASSLTGQGVEKLFF.

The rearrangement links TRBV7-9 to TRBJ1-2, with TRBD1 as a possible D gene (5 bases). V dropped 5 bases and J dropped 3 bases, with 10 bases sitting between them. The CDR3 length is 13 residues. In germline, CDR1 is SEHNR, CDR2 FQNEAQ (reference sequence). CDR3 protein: CASSQTGYYGYTF. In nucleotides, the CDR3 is TGTGCCAGCAGCCAAACAGGTTACTATGGCTACACCTTC. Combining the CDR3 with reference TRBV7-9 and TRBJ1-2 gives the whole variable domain DTGVSQNPRHKITKRGQNVTFRCDPISEHNRLYWYRQTLGQGPEFLTYFQNEAQLEKSRLLSDRFSAERPKGSFSTLEIQRTEQGDSAMYLCASSQTGYYGYTFGSGTRLTVV.

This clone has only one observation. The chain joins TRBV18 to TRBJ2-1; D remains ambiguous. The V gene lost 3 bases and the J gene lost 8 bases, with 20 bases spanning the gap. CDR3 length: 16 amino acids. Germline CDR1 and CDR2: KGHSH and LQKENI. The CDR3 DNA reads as TGTGCCAGCTCACCCTTAGCCTTACCGGGTCACCATGAGCAGTTCTTC. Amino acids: CASSPLALPGHHEQFF.

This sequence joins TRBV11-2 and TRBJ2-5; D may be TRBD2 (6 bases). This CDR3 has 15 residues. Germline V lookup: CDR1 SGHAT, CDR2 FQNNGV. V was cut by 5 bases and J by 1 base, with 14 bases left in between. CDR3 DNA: TGTGCCAGCAGCCCCTGGGGTAGCGGCCAAGAGACCCAGTACTTC. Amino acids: CASSPWGSGQETQYF. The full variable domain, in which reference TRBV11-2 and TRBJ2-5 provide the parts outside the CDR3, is EAGVAQSPRYKIIEKRQSVAFWCNPISGHATLYWYQQILGQGPKLLIQFQNNGVVDDSQLPKDRFSAERLKGVDSTLKIQPAKLEDSAVYLCASSPWGSGQETQYFGPGTRLLVL.

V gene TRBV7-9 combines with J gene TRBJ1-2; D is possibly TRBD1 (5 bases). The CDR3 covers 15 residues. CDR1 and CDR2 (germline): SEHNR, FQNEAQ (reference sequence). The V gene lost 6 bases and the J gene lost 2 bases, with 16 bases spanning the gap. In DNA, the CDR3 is TGTGCCAGCAGTAAGAATTTACAGGAAAACTATGGCTACACCTTC. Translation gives CASSKNLQENYGYTF. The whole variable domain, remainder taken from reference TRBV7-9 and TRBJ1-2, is DTGVSQNPRHKITKRGQNVTFRCDPISEHNRLYWYRQTLGQGPEFLTYFQNEAQLEKSRLLSDRFSAERPKGSFSTLEIQRTEQGDSAMYLCASSKNLQENYGYTFGSGTRLTVV.

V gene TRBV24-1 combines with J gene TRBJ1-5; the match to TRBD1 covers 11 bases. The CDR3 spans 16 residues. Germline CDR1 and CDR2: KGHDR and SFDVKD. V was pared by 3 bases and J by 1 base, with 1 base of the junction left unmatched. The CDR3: CATSDGDRGSNQPQHF. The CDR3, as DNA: TGTGCCACCAGTGATGGGGACAGGGGGAGCAATCAGCCCCAGCATTTT.

CDR3 sequence reads: CASSSAGLAYPTAKNIQYF. Here the CDR3 DNA reads TGTGCCAGCAGCTCAGCGGGACTAGCTTACCCCACAGCCAAAAACATTCAGTACTTC. This chain uses TRBV11-2 with TRBJ2-4, with 9 bases that match TRBD2. The germline V gene has CDR1 SGHAT and CDR2 FQNNGV. CDR3 length equals 19 residues. Trimming removed 4 bases from V and 0 bases from J; junction bases left unmatched: 13.

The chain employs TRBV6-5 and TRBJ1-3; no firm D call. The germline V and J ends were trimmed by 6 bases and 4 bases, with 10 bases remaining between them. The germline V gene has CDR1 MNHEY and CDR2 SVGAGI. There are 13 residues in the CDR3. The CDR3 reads CASRTDVGNTIYF. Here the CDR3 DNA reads TGTGCCAGCAGAACAGACGTCGGAAACACCATATATTTT.

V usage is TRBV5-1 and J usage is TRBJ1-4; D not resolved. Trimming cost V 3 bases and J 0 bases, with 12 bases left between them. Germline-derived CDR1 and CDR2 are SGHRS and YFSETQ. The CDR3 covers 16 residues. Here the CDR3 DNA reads TGCGCCAGCAGCTGGGCCGGCATCGCAACTAATGAAAAACTGTTTTTT. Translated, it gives CASSWAGIATNEKLFF.

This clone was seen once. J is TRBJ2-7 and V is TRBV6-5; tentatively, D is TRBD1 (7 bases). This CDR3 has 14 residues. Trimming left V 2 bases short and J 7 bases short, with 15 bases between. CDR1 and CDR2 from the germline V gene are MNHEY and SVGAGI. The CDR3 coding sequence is TGTGCCAGCAGTTACCAGGCAGGGGGGTGGGAGCAGTACTTC. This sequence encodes CASSYQAGGWEQYF.

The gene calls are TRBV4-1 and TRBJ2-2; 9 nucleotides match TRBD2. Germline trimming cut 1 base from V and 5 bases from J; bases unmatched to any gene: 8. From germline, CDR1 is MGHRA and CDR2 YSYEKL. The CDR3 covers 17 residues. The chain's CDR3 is CASSQALGAGGTGELFF. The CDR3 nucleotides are TGCGCCAGCAGCCAAGCCCTTGGAGCGGGGGGTACCGGGGAGCTGTTTTTT.

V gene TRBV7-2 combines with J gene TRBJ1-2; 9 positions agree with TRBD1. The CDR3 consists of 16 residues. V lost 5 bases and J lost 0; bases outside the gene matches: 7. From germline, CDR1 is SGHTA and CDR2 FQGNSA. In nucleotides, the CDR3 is TGTGCCAGCAGCCCAATTGGACAGGGGCCTAACTATGGCTACACCTTC. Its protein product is CASSPIGQGPNYGYTF.

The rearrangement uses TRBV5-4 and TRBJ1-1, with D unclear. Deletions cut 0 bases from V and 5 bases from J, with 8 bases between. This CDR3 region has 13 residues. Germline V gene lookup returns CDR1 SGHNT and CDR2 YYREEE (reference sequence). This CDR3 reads CASSLDGRTEAFF. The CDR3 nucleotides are TGTGCCAGCAGCTTGGACGGGAGGACTGAAGCTTTCTTT.

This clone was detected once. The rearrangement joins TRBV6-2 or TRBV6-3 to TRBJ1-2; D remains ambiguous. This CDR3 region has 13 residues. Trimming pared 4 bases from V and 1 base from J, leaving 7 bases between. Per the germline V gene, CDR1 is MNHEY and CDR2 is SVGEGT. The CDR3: CASSLLSNYGYTF. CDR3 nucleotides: TGTGCCAGCAGTTTGCTCAGTAACTATGGCTACACCTTC.

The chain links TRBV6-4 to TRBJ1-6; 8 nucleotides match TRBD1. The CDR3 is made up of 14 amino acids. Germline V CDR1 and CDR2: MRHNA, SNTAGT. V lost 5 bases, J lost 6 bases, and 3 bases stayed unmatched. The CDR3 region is CASSLDRGNSPLHF. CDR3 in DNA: TGTGCCAGCAGTCTTGACAGGGGTAATTCACCCCTCCACTTT.